This T cell receptor (beta chain) appears in the sequencing data of a study of OX40 agonist ivuxolimab in advanced cancers. Regarding the study in general: Ivuxolimab, which targeted the costimulatory receptor OX40 (CD134), was an agonistic, fully human IgG2 monoclonal antibody. Of the roughly 51 patients in dose escalation, 19 had hepatocellular carcinoma, some 15 had melanoma, 9 had renal cell carcinoma and 9 had head and neck cancer. The dose-escalation cohort was around 84% male with a mean age of approximately 60 years, ranging from roughly 20 to 80. Prior anti-PD-1, anti-PD-L1 or anti-CTLA-4 therapy was permitted, and checkpoint inhibitors had been received by 40% to 50% of dose-escalation patients. The paper reports the monotherapy dose-escalation portion (N = 52 patients) of the phase I ivuxolimab trial. Peripheral TCRbeta sequencing aimed to test whether ivuxolimab altered TCR sequence diversity and caused clonal T-cell expansion. Intravenous ivuxolimab was administered to patients every 2 weeks at six dose levels: 0.01, 0.1, 0.3, 1.5, 3 and 10 mg/kg. Three dose-escalation patients achieved partial responses, one with hepatocellular carcinoma and two with cutaneous melanoma. Overall results and qualifications from the work: After ivuxolimab, more expanded clones were found on average in CD8+ T cells than in CD4+ T cells. Partial responders in the 0.1-3.0 mg/kg groups had among the lowest normalized peripheral clonal expansion, especially among CD8+ T cells. The antigen specificity of the clonally expanded peripheral T cells was not determined. Low levels of normalized T-cell clonal expansion were also seen in some patients who did not respond. At doses from 0.1 to 3.0 mg/kg, clonal expansion was seen in both CD4+ and CD8+ blood T cells between baseline and week 6.

The trial excluded patients who had a history of autoimmune disease or who were on systemic immunosuppression. Peripheral blood for TCR sequencing was drawn from every dose cohort at baseline, at cycle 4 day 1 and at cycle 7 day 1. Samples came from an open-label, multicenter, first-in-human phase I dose-escalation trial of ivuxolimab. The trial enrolled adults with locally advanced or metastatic head and neck squamous cell, hepatocellular, melanoma or renal cell carcinoma. CD4+ and CD8+ T cells were sorted separately from peripheral blood before TCR sequencing. As to this clone: Its antigen remains unidentified. Per-base quality was not reported, and no clone a single base away is much larger than it.

Genomic DNA was extracted from sorted cells for sequencing of the TCRbeta CDR3 region. The immunoSEQ Assay was used for sequencing of TCRbeta CDR3 regions. The source is immuneACCESS, and TCRdb retained only in-frame sequences with V and J called. Part of the clones is not carried over; for the studies checked, unresolved V genes explain less than half of this, and the remainder is unexplained. The sample table contains more than 80,000 clones; only one count was recorded for approximately 94% of them. Clones ranked in the top ten supply roughly 2.8% of the sample. This specimen was CD4+ or CD8+ T cells sorted from blood, taken in a trial of the OX40 agonist ivuxolimab. This TCR came from an adult with an advanced solid tumor such as melanoma, head and neck, liver or kidney cancer.

The CDR3 corresponds to CASSGHYGNTIYF. Here is the DNA: TGTGCCAGCAGCGGACATTACGGAAACACCATATATTTT. In this chain, TRBV6-6 is recombined with TRBJ1-3, with TRBD1 as a weak D call on 5 bases. The CDR3 runs 13 amino acids, cysteine and phenylalanine included. Here the CDR3 DNA is all that survives: 39 bases in frame from base 1. Trimming takes 6 bases from V and 4 bases from J, and the germline ends sit 10 bases apart. The CDR1 and CDR2 encoded by the germline V gene (reference sequence) are MNHNY and SVGAGI.